This T cell receptor (beta chain) was identified during a study of cytomegalovirus exposure and HLA in healthy donors. Points from the study as a whole: Reportedly, a later analysis found an Asian-associated ancestry cluster had fewer N-insertions than the approximately 670-donor mean.

On this clone: What it binds is not known.

Both 60 Vbeta primers and 13 Jbeta primers went into the PCR. Only in-frame clones appear in the TCRdb table, and some are missing; sequencing was by immunoSEQ multiplex PCR. Among around 130,000 clones listed, roughly 70% were seen once. V lost 1 base to trimming and J lost 4 bases; unmatched junction nucleotides: 8. CDR3 size: 17 residues. Germline CDR1 and CDR2: LNHDA and SQIVND (reference sequence). The genes are TRBV19 and TRBJ2-5; 11 positions match TRBD1. The receptor's source is a woman aged 40 to 49 in good health and CMV-seropositive. Sequences were obtained from PBMCs. The CDR3 coding sequence is TGTGCCAGTAGTATAGGGCTCGGGACAGGGGGGTTAGAGACCCAGTACTTC. This codes for CASSIGLGTGGLETQYF.